What follows are 19 T cell receptor beta chains derived from one specimen sequenced in a study of OX40 agonist ivuxolimab in advanced cancers. Some clones are missing from TCRdb's copy, which holds only in-frame ones; the method was immunoSEQ multiplex PCR. The repertoire holds about 110,000 clones, with approximately 90% as singletons. This sample comprised CD4+ or CD8+ T cells sorted from blood, obtained in a trial of the OX40 agonist ivuxolimab. All receptors derive from an adult with an advanced solid tumor such as melanoma, head and neck, liver or kidney cancer.

The rearrangement links TRBV11-2 to TRBJ2-5; D remains unclear. The DNA matches TRBJ2-7 better at its end, which makes the J call doubtful. The CDR3 has 12 residues. From germline, CDR1 is SGHAT and CDR2 FQNNGV. DNA for the CDR3: TGTGCCAGCAGACCAGACACCTACGAGCAGTACTTC. This codes for CASRPDTYEQYF.

J is TRBJ2-2 and V is TRBV9; tentatively, D is TRBD2 (7 bases). Germline CDR1 and CDR2: SGDLS and YYNGEE. This CDR3 is built from 14 residues. Trimming left V 10 bases short and J 4 bases short, with 17 bases between. For the CDR3, the DNA is TGTGCCTCCCGAGGGGGGGTTGCCACCGGGGAGCTGTTTTTT. Its protein product is CASRGGVATGELFF. The complete variable domain, with remaining parts taken from reference TRBV9 and TRBJ2-2, reads DSGVTQTPKHLITATGQRVTLRCSPRSGDLSVYWYQQSLDQGLQFLIQYYNGEERAKGNILERFSAQQFPDLHSELNLSSLELGDSALYFCASRGGVATGELFFGEGSRLTVL.

CDR3: CASTAGLAYEQYF. CDR3 bases: TGTGCCAGCACCGCAGGGTTAGCTTACGAGCAGTACTTC. The chain carries TRBV6-5 and TRBJ2-7, with a possible D match to TRBD1 (5 bases). V shed 7 bases and J shed 4 bases, with 14 bases lying between them. Germline V CDR1 and CDR2: MNHEY, SVGAGI. This CDR3 has 13 amino acids.

This chain uses TRBV6-1 with TRBJ2-5; 8 bases line up with TRBD1. Germline V lookup: CDR1 MNHNS, CDR2 SASEGT. Trimming took 5 bases from V and 5 from J; bases not matched to a gene: 7. This CDR3 has 14 amino acids. The CDR3 reads CASSPRTGKETQYF. Here the CDR3 DNA reads TGTGCCAGCAGTCCCCGGACAGGGAAGGAGACCCAGTACTTC.

This sequence joins TRBV4-1 and TRBJ2-5, with no clear D. Trimming took off 1 base at V and 1 base at J, with 4 bases between the two ends. CDR3 length: 13 residues. The V gene's germline CDR1 is MGHRA and CDR2 YSYEKL. CDR3 DNA sequence: TGCGCCAGCAGCCAAGCATCCCAAGAGACCCAGTACTTC. It yields the protein CASSQASQETQYF.

The chain combines TRBV5-1 with TRBJ2-7; 7 positions match TRBD1. Germline V gene sequence: CDR1 SGHRS, CDR2 YFSETQ. J was trimmed by 4 bases and V by 0 bases; bases with no gene match: 10. The CDR3 has 16 residues. The CDR3 sequence is CASSLGGTGVGYEQYF. CDR3 coding DNA: TGCGCCAGCAGCTTGGGGGGAACAGGGGTCGGGTACGAGCAGTACTTC.

The CDR3 spells CASRGPGTSGGAPDTQYF. The CDR3 nucleotides read TGTGCCAGCAGGGGACCCGGGACTAGCGGGGGGGCCCCAGATACGCAGTATTTT. This chain connects TRBV28 to TRBJ2-3, with TRBD2 identical over 16 bases. The CDR3 contains 18 residues. Germline V gene lookup returns CDR1 MDHEN and CDR2 SYDVKM. V trimming: 6 bases; J trimming: 4 bases; junction bases outside the gene matches: 10.

The J gene is TRBJ2-7, the V gene TRBV18; D uncertain. The germline V gene encodes CDR1 KGHSH and CDR2 LQKENI. The length of the CDR3 is 14 residues. Trimming removed 0 bases from V and 0 bases from J, with 6 bases in between. The CDR3 spells CASSPPTSSYEQYF. The CDR3 region has the DNA TGTGCCAGCTCACCACCTACGAGCTCCTACGAGCAGTACTTC.

The rearrangement links TRBV10-2 to TRBJ2-1; D may be TRBD2 (6 bases). Germline values: CDR1 WSHSY, CDR2 SAAADI. This CDR3 is 17 amino acids long. V was trimmed by 2 bases and J by 0 bases, leaving 14 bases between them. CDR3 coding DNA: TGCGCCAGCAGTGAGGGATGGGCGGGGCCCTCCTACAATGAGCAGTTCTTC. It codes for CASSEGWAGPSYNEQFF.

The V call is TRBV2, the J call TRBJ1-1; D is uncertain. Looked up from germline, CDR1 is SNHLY and CDR2 is FYNNEI. This CDR3 is 15 amino acids long. Trimming stripped 0 bases from V and 3 bases from J, with 11 bases between. Here the CDR3 reads CASSEATGSYTEAFF. For the CDR3, the DNA is TGTGCCAGCAGTGAAGCGACCGGGTCTTACACTGAAGCTTTCTTT.

The chain recombines TRBV5-1 with TRBJ2-1; TRBD2 is a possible D gene (5 bases). Between the trimmed V and J ends, which lost 0 bases and 0 bases, there was a span of 7 bases. This CDR3 is built from 15 residues. Germline assignment: CDR1 SGHRS and CDR2 YFSETQ. CDR3 protein: CASSLGGSSYNEQFF. In DNA form, the CDR3 reads TGCGCCAGCAGCTTGGGAGGGAGCTCCTACAATGAGCAGTTCTTC.

This chain connects TRBV7-2 to TRBJ1-3; the match to TRBD1 covers 8 bases. This CDR3 is 14 amino acids long. The V gene's germline CDR1 is SGHTA and CDR2 FQGNSA. The ends lost 7 bases at V and 2 bases at J; junction bases unmatched: 4. Here the CDR3 DNA reads TGTGCCAGCACCCTACAGGGGGCTGGAAACACCATATATTTT. Translation: CASTLQGAGNTIYF.

The chain links TRBV9 to TRBJ2-7, with 11 bases fitting TRBD2. V lost 3 bases to trimming and J lost 1 base; unmatched junction nucleotides: 15. Germline V gene data show CDR1 as SGDLS and CDR2 as YYNGEE. The CDR3 has 19 amino acids. CDR3 nucleotides: TGTGCCAGCAGCGCCGAACGAACCCTGACTAGCGGGGCTTCCTACGAGCAGTACTTC. Protein sequence: CASSAERTLTSGASYEQYF.

This chain links TRBV27 with TRBJ1-1, with D possibly being TRBD1 (5 bases). Trimming cost V 2 bases and J 7 bases, with 17 bases left between them. Germline V gene sequence: CDR1 MNHEY, CDR2 SMNVEV (reference sequence). The CDR3 consists of 15 residues. The CDR3 loop is CASSLRGSRTVEAFF. The CDR3 DNA follows: TGTGCCAGCAGTTTAAGGGGCAGCAGAACGGTTGAAGCTTTCTTT.

V is TRBV10-2 and J is TRBJ2-6; D gene ambiguous. The germline CDR1 and CDR2 sequences are WSHSY and SAAADI. The germline V and J ends were trimmed by 3 bases and 1 base, with 1 base remaining between them. The CDR3 runs 13 residues. The CDR3 DNA sequence: TGCGCCAGCAGTGAATCTGGGGCCAACGTCCTGACTTTC. Protein product: CASSESGANVLTF.

The chain links TRBV6-5 to TRBJ2-7, with no clear D. Germline CDR1 reads MNHEY; CDR2 reads SVGAGI. The CDR3 runs 15 residues. Trimming cost V 2 bases and J 6 bases, with 17 bases left between them. The CDR3 is CASSYLRHFSGEQYF. As DNA, the CDR3 is TGTGCCAGCAGTTACCTCCGACACTTCTCTGGCGAGCAGTACTTC.

This chain links TRBV27 with TRBJ1-5; TRBD1 is a possible D gene (6 bases). This CDR3 comprises 16 residues. With 6 bases removed from V and 7 bases from J, the gap between germline ends came to 22 bases. In germline, CDR1 is MNHEY, CDR2 SMNVEV (reference sequence). The CDR3 region has the DNA TGTGCCAGCAGCCCCATCACAGGGCAAGCTGGGCAGCCCCAGCATTTT. Translating gives CASSPITGQAGQPQHF.

The chain carries TRBV14 and TRBJ1-6; 7 nucleotides line up with TRBD1. Per the germline V gene, CDR1 is SGHDN and CDR2 is FVKESK. The junction had 9 bases not matched to a gene; V was cut back by 4 bases and J by 6 bases. The CDR3 contains 16 residues. The CDR3 nucleotides read TGTGCCAGCAGCCGTTCCACAGGGGTCGTTAATTCACCCCTCCACTTT. It specifies CASSRSTGVVNSPLHF.

This chain links TRBV28 with TRBJ2-7; 8 nucleotides match TRBD1. With 5 bases clipped from V and 6 bases from J, the junction kept 9 bases outside the gene matches. The CDR3 length is 14 residues. Germline CDR1 reads MDHEN; CDR2 reads SYDVKM. CDR3 loop: CASSPVGTGLEQYF. The CDR3 nucleotides are TGTGCCAGCAGTCCTGTCGGGACAGGCCTCGAGCAGTACTTC. The full variable domain, rest sourced from reference TRBV28 and TRBJ2-7, is DVKVTQSSRYLVKRTGEKVFLECVQDMDHENMFWYRQDPGLGLRLIYFSYDVKMKEKGDIPEGYSVSREKKERFSLILESASTNQTSMYLCASSPVGTGLEQYFGPGTRLTVT.